Listed below are T cell receptor beta chains from one sample, sequenced in a study of sequential checkpoint blockade in melanoma. TCRdb's copy holds only in-frame clones and misses some; the assay was immunoSEQ multiplex PCR. The repertoire holds more than 8,500 clones, with more than 20% as singletons. Sample: tumor tissue (inferred from file names), taken from a patient given nivolumab and ipilimumab in sequence. Source of these receptors: a human donor with melanoma. CDR3s include the opening cysteine and the closing phenylalanine or tryptophan.

TRBV28	TRBJ2-3	CASSLLAGLAESDTQYF
TRBV30	TRBJ2-5	CALTSGGAETQYF
TRBV5-1	TRBJ1-6	CASSLALAPGDSPLHF
TRBV14	TRBJ2-5	CASSRWTGQETQYF
TRBV6-8	TRBJ1-1	CASSYSPNSPGTEAFF
TRBV11-3	TRBJ2-6	CASSHAATLEGANVLTF
TRBV11-3	TRBJ1-4	CASSFGQGTGRANEKLFF
TRBV5-1	TRBJ2-1	CASSFPGGENEQFF
TRBV28	TRBJ2-3	CASSPGGLRSTDTQYF
TRBV6-8	TRBJ1-6	CASSPTGNSPLHF
TRBV7-5	TRBJ2-1	CASSLNVAGGGYEQFF
TRBV11-1	TRBJ2-1	CASSQGRLAGNDEQFF
TRBV28	TRBJ1-2	CASSLISGVYGYTF
TRBV6-8	TRBJ1-4	CASSKGVGEKLFF
TRBV30	TRBJ1-1	CAWSGRWTDSNTEAFF
TRBV19	TRBJ2-7	CASSIEKRSRMHEQYF
TRBV29-1	TRBJ1-1	CSVVRWATEAFF
TRBV6-8	TRBJ2-1	CASSYRPFYNEQFF
TRBV13	TRBJ1-2	CASSLVGDRHYGYTF
TRBV10-3	TRBJ1-5	CAISEGVSNQPQHF
TRBV6-8	TRBJ2-7	CASSYSDSYEQYF
TRBV28	TRBJ2-7	CASSPDRGQYEQYF
TRBV30	TRBJ2-7	CAWSSGAGGLEQYF
TRBV7-5	TRBJ2-3	CASSQGTSGGARDTQYF
TRBV6-8	TRBJ1-2	CASSYLGGGYGYTF
TRBV29-1	TRBJ2-1	CSVASSYNEQFF
TRBV10-3	TRBJ1-1	CAISEMGDGKNTEAFF
TRBV19	TRBJ2-7	CASSIVYTSYEQYF
TRBV6-8	TRBJ1-4	CASSQMTGGNEKLFF
TRBV10-3	TRBJ1-1	CAISEISWAGSTEAFF
TRBV6-8	TRBJ2-7	CASKNQGSSYEQYF
TRBV6-8	TRBJ1-4	CASSRGAGEKLFF
TRBV19	TRBJ2-7	CASKGQGRNEQYF
TRBV6-8	TRBJ1-5	CASRTTSNQPQHF
TRBV19	TRBJ1-2	CASRTPTGANYGYTF
TRBV25-1	TRBJ2-1	CASRLALNEQFF
TRBV10-2	TRBJ1-5	CASSGPGQGDYSNQPQHF
TRBV28	TRBJ2-3	CASSPLGRQASTDTQYF
TRBV5-1	TRBJ2-7	CASSQGTGAREQYF
TRBV28	TRBJ2-2	CASSLRGAPNTGELFF
TRBV6-8	TRBJ1-1	CASSTAEPNTEAFF
TRBV6-8	TRBJ2-1	CASSYGGGWNNEQFF
TRBV15	TRBJ2-1	CATSRTGSEWGIYGEQFF
TRBV11-3	TRBJ1-5	CASSSQGGNQPQHF
TRBV28	TRBJ1-5	CASGPGQGYSNQPQHF
TRBV6-8	TRBJ2-3	CASRQTSGALYSDTQYF
TRBV10-3	TRBJ1-1	CAISESSIDKAFF
TRBV25-1	TRBJ1-3	CASRGGGVASNSGNTIYF
TRBV29-1	TRBJ1-6	CSVRTGNSPLHF